The TCR beta chain under discussion was sequenced for a study of blood T cell repertoires in COVID-19. Individuals aged about 18 to 89 years were recruited from fewer than 30 US areas. In assigning cohorts, the study relied on participant-reported clinical history. Per the original data handling: Estimation of nucleated cell counts relied on the amplification of reference gene primers. The method was immunoSEQ multiplex PCR; TCRdb's version includes in-frame clones alone and lacks a portion of them. V, J and clone size derive from that table, while D and trimming were established from the DNA sequence. Counted here are about 210,000 clones, approximately 81% occurring once; the ten biggest clones make up more than 8.5%. This clonotype originated in a woman aged 50 to 60 with acute COVID-19. The sequenced sample consisted of PBMCs or T cells enriched from blood (not recorded which).

CDR3 loop: CASSQLTPPGPEQYF. The CDR3 coding sequence is TGCGCCAGCAGCCAACTAACCCCCCCAGGGCCCGAGCAGTACTTC. This chain links TRBV4-3 with TRBJ2-7; a weak D match, TRBD1 (5 bases). CDR3 length: 15 amino acids. Trimming stripped 2 bases from V and 6 bases from J, with 17 bases between. The germline gives CDR1 LGHNA, CDR2 YSLEER.